The 18 T cell receptor beta chains below all came from one sample that was sequenced in a study of T cell repertoires in urothelial bladder cancer. The repertoire was sequenced with immunoSEQ multiplex PCR; TCRdb's copy has only in-frame clones and lacks some. Here the sample spans under 15,000 clones, around two thirds being singletons. The sequenced sample consisted of tumor-infiltrating cells from bladder cancer. These TCRs come from a human donor with urothelial carcinoma.

The chain carries TRBV27 and TRBJ1-5; 9 nucleotides align to TRBD1. The CDR3 runs to 15 residues. The ends lost 3 bases at V and 4 bases at J; junction bases unmatched: 4. Germline V gene sequence: CDR1 MNHEY, CDR2 SMNVEV (reference sequence). The CDR3 protein is CASSFGGQGNQPQHF. For the CDR3, the DNA is TGTGCCAGCAGTTTTGGTGGACAGGGGAATCAGCCCCAGCATTTT.

V is TRBV5-4 and J is TRBJ2-5, with 10 bases identical to TRBD2. With 2 bases clipped from V and 5 bases from J, the junction kept 12 bases outside the gene matches. The germline V gene has CDR1 SGHNT and CDR2 YYREEE (reference sequence). The CDR3 contains 17 residues. Here the CDR3 reads CASSLSLAGRDYETQYF. For the CDR3, the DNA is TGTGCCAGCAGCTTATCACTAGCGGGGAGAGATTACGAGACCCAGTACTTC.

J is TRBJ1-6 and V is TRBV18; D unresolved. CDR1 and CDR2 (germline): KGHSH, LQKENI. The CDR3 contains 15 residues. Between the trimmed V and J ends, which lost 3 bases and 3 bases, there was a span of 9 bases. CDR3 bases: TGTGCCAGCTCACCGGGCGGGGACTATAATTCACCCCTCCACTTT. Its protein product is CASSPGGDYNSPLHF.

This clone was seen only a few times. The chain recombines TRBV7-3 with TRBJ2-3; D remains unclear. V shed 5 bases and J shed 3 bases, with 12 bases lying between them. The CDR3 is 14 residues long. Germline CDR1 SGHTA, CDR2 FQGTGA. The CDR3 spells CASSPTDFTDTQYF. Here the CDR3 DNA reads TGTGCCAGCAGCCCGACTGACTTTACAGATACGCAGTATTTT.

V usage is TRBV25-1 and J usage is TRBJ1-2; no definite D call. Germline values: CDR1 MGHDK, CDR2 SYGVNS. This CDR3 has 12 residues. Deletions cut 1 base from V and 3 bases from J, with 3 bases between. This chain's CDR3 is CASSELYYGYTF. CDR3 coding DNA: TGTGCCAGCAGTGAATTGTACTATGGCTACACCTTC.

This clone was recorded only once. This rearrangement joins TRBV5-5 to TRBJ2-2, with D uncertain. This CDR3 is 13 amino acids long. V was pared by 1 base and J by 7 bases, with 8 bases between. CDR1 is SGHKS, CDR2 YYEKEE, per germline (reference sequence). This CDR3 is CASSLLRSGELFF. CDR3 nucleotides: TGTGCCAGCAGCTTGCTGCGAAGCGGGGAGCTGTTTTTT.

Only a few counts were recorded for this clone. The gene calls are TRBV18 and TRBJ2-2; D unresolved. Germline CDR1 and CDR2: KGHSH and LQKENI. V shed 2 bases and J shed 14 bases, with 9 bases lying between them. CDR3 length: 11 amino acids. The CDR3 reads CASSPGQTLFF. CDR3 coding DNA: TGTGCCAGCTCACCAGGGCAGACACTGTTTTTT.

The rearrangement uses TRBV19 and TRBJ2-7; D might be TRBD2 (7 bases). The CDR3 contains 14 residues. V was clipped by 6 bases and J by 0 bases, with 12 bases between them. Germline-derived CDR1 and CDR2 are LNHDA and SQIVND (reference sequence). The CDR3 is CASRGGGDSYEQYV. The CDR3 DNA reads TGTGCCAGTAGGGGAGGGGGGGACTCCTACGAGCAGTACGTC.

This chain uses TRBV4-2 with TRBJ2-5; 10 bases match TRBD1. Germline CDR1 is LGHNA and CDR2 is YNFKEQ. The CDR3 is made up of 14 amino acids. Trimming removed 1 base from V and 6 bases from J; junction bases left unmatched: 2. CDR3 residues: CASSQGQGAKTQYF. The CDR3 DNA is TGTGCCAGCAGCCAAGGACAGGGGGCGAAGACCCAGTACTTC.

Written as DNA, the CDR3 is TGTGCCTGGAGTGTTCTAGCGGGTGTATCCTACGAGCAGTACTTC. Translating gives CAWSVLAGVSYEQYF. The genes are TRBV30 and TRBJ2-7; 8 nucleotides line up with TRBD2. Germline values: CDR1 GTSNPN, CDR2 SVGIG (reference sequence). V shed 0 bases, J shed 1 base, and the junction held 5 bases outside the gene matches. This CDR3 region has 15 residues.

V and J are TRBV9 and TRBJ1-6; tentative D call: TRBD1 (5 bases). Germline V gene data show CDR1 as SGDLS and CDR2 as YYNGEE. Trimming shortened V by 4 bases and J by 6 bases, and 17 bases separated the two germline ends. The CDR3 length is 16 residues. CDR3 DNA: TGTGCCAGCAGCAGAGGTCAGGGTCCGGGTAATTCACCCCTCCACTTT. Translating it yields CASSRGQGPGNSPLHF.

The chain employs TRBV7-6 and TRBJ1-5, with D perhaps TRBD1 (6 bases). Germline CDR1 is SGHVS and CDR2 is FNYEAQ. Trimming pared 5 bases from V and 6 bases from J, leaving 20 bases between. The CDR3 sequence is 16 residues long. CDR3 DNA: TGTGCCAGCAGCGAATCGGGTAACAGGGCTACTCAGCCCCAGCATTTT. Protein: CASSESGNRATQPQHF.

The chain links TRBV5-6 to TRBJ2-7, with 7 nucleotides matching TRBD1. The V gene end was trimmed by 4 bases and the J gene end by 9 bases; junction bases not matched to a gene: 22. Germline assignment: CDR1 SGHDT and CDR2 YYEEEE. The CDR3 length is 17 residues. The CDR3 here is CASSRHRGLRVQRGQYF. In DNA, the CDR3 is TGTGCCAGCAGCCGTCACAGGGGCTTACGCGTACAGAGGGGGCAGTACTTC.

This clone was counted only a few times. The chain uses TRBV18 and TRBJ1-5; D not certain. The CDR3 is made up of 11 amino acids. V was pared by 3 bases and J by 9 bases, with 6 bases between. In germline, CDR1 is KGHSH, CDR2 LQKENI. The CDR3 DNA reads TGTGCCAGCTCACCCGGCGGGCCCCAGCATTTT. It specifies CASSPGGPQHF.

This chain links TRBV21-1 with TRBJ1-3. TRBV21-1 is listed as a pseudogene. This CDR3 is built from 17 residues. CDR3 amino acids: CASSKVGDSSSGNTIYF. The CDR3 DNA is TGTGCCAGCAGCAAAGTTGGGGACTCTAGCTCTGGAAACACCATATATTTT.

This clone was found a few times. The V call is TRBV30, the J call TRBJ1-6; 7 bases are a match to TRBD1. J lost 7 bases, V lost 4 bases, and 4 bases had no gene match. The CDR3 spans 13 residues. Germline V gene sequence: CDR1 GTSNPN, CDR2 SVGIG (reference sequence). CDR3: CAWTGQTNSPLHF. The CDR3 DNA is TGTGCCTGGACGGGACAGACAAATTCACCCCTCCACTTT.

The J gene is TRBJ2-3, the V gene TRBV5-4; perhaps D is TRBD1 or TRBD2 (5 bases each). The V gene's germline CDR1 is SGHNT and CDR2 YYREEE (reference sequence). Trimming cost V 3 bases and J 6 bases, with 26 bases left between them. The length of the CDR3 is 18 residues. Here the CDR3 reads CASSSISGETFGTDTQYF. DNA for the CDR3: TGTGCCAGCAGCTCAATTTCCGGTGAAACGTTTGGGACGGATACGCAGTATTTT. Complete variable domain (other parts from reference TRBV5-4 and TRBJ2-3): ETGVTQSPTHLIKTRGQQVTLRCSSQSGHNTVSWYQQALGQGPQFIFQYYREEENGRGNFPPRFSGLQFPNYSSELNVNALELDDSALYLCASSSISGETFGTDTQYFGPGTRLTVL.

The rearrangement links TRBV5-5 to TRBJ1-2; tentatively, D is TRBD1 (5 bases). The V gene lost 0 bases and the J gene lost 4 bases, with 10 bases spanning the gap. The CDR3 spans 14 residues. CDR1 and CDR2 from the germline V gene are SGHKS and YYEKEE (reference sequence). The CDR3 sequence is CASSLVGGLYGYTF. In DNA, the CDR3 is TGTGCCAGCAGCTTGGTTGGGGGTCTCTATGGCTACACCTTC.